A single sample is the source of the 27 T cell receptor beta chains below, sequenced in a study of T cell changes during pregnancy in multiple sclerosis. Assay: immunoSEQ multiplex PCR; the TCRdb copy retains only in-frame clones and omits some. The data hold nearly 80,000 clones, with approximately 90% observed a single time. Sequenced here: CD4+ T cells from peripheral blood mononuclear cells, sampled before pregnancy. The receptors here all came from a female donor with multiple sclerosis, enrolled in a pregnancy study.

V gene TRBV20-1 combines with J gene TRBJ2-7; 11 positions agree with TRBD1. Germline CDR1 and CDR2: DFQATT and SNEGSKA (reference sequence). This CDR3 has 11 residues. The CDR3 protein is CMGDRGNEQYF. The CDR3 nucleotides are TGCATGGGGGACAGGGGGAACGAGCAGTACTTC.

This clone came up once. V usage is TRBV2 and J usage is TRBJ1-4, with 10 bases matching TRBD1. This CDR3 is built from 16 residues. J gave up 7 bases and V 6 bases, and 11 bases lay outside the gene matches. Looked up from germline, CDR1 is SNHLY and CDR2 is FYNNEI. CDR3 in amino acids: CASRENLGTGAEKLFF. DNA for the CDR3: TGTGCCAGCAGGGAGAACCTCGGGACAGGGGCTGAAAAACTGTTTTTT.

The CDR3 spells CASSFGTANYGYTF. CDR3 nucleotide sequence: TGTGCCAGCAGCTTCGGGACAGCTAACTATGGCTACACCTTC. The chain uses TRBV14 and TRBJ1-2, with 7 nucleotides matching TRBD1. The ends lost 5 bases at V and 0 bases at J; junction bases unmatched: 3. The V gene's germline CDR1 is SGHDN and CDR2 FVKESK. CDR3 size: 14 residues.

V and J are TRBV27 and TRBJ2-5; 8 bases match TRBD1. The CDR3 runs 14 residues. The V segment lost 7 bases and the J segment 3 bases; nucleotides outside the gene matches: 7. Germline V gene data show CDR1 as MNHEY and CDR2 as SMNVEV (reference sequence). This CDR3 is CASKKRQGKETQYF. The CDR3 nucleotides are TGTGCCAGCAAGAAGCGACAGGGGAAAGAGACCCAGTACTTC.

This chain joins TRBV28 and TRBJ2-2; TRBD2 matches at 15 bases. The ends lost 2 bases at V and 7 bases at J; junction bases unmatched: 2. CDR1 is MDHEN, CDR2 SYDVKM, per germline. The CDR3 loop spans 16 amino acids. The DNA of the CDR3 is TGTGCCAGCAGTTTAGGACTAGCGGGAGGGGACGGGGAGCTGTTTTTT. Residues: CASSLGLAGGDGELFF.

This clone was detected only once. The chain carries TRBV19 and TRBJ2-7; 9 bases agree with TRBD1. Germline CDR1 reads LNHDA; CDR2 reads SQIVND (reference sequence). V trimming: 8 bases; J trimming: 4 bases; junction bases outside the gene matches: 9. The CDR3 runs to 14 residues. CDR3 region: CASATSGTGYEQYF. The CDR3 region has the DNA TGTGCCAGTGCTACTTCCGGGACAGGGTACGAGCAGTACTTC. The full variable domain, its missing parts supplied by reference TRBV19 and TRBJ2-7, is DGGITQSPKYLFRKEGQNVTLSCEQNLNHDAMYWYRQDPGQGLRLIYYSQIVNDFQKGDIAEGYSVSREKKESFPLTVTSAQKNPTAFYLCASATSGTGYEQYFGPGTRLTVT.

The chain uses TRBV7-9 and TRBJ1-2; 10 nucleotides align to TRBD1. Germline V gene sequence: CDR1 SEHNR, CDR2 FQNEAQ (reference sequence). Trimming removed 3 bases from V and 5 bases from J; junction bases left unmatched: 3. The CDR3 spans 14 residues. The CDR3 protein is CASSFRDRGYGYTF. CDR3 in DNA: TGTGCCAGCAGCTTCCGGGACAGGGGATATGGCTACACCTTC.

This clone was counted once. The chain uses TRBV7-2 and TRBJ2-1; D is ambiguous. From germline, CDR1 is SGHTA and CDR2 FQGNSA. Trimming removed 2 bases from V and 3 bases from J, with 11 bases in between. The CDR3 spans 15 residues. The CDR3 loop is CASSLRDSDYNEQFF. CDR3 coding DNA: TGTGCCAGCAGCTTAAGAGACTCGGACTACAATGAGCAGTTCTTC.

V and J are TRBV28 and TRBJ2-3; TRBD2 matches at 9 bases. This CDR3 contains 17 residues. Germline lookup yields CDR1 MDHEN and CDR2 SYDVKM. The ends lost 5 bases at V and 4 bases at J; junction bases unmatched: 13. The CDR3, as DNA: TGTGCCAGCAGTCCAGCGGGGCAAGCGGGGGGAGCAGATACGCAGTATTTT. This translates into CASSPAGQAGGADTQYF.

The chain is built from TRBV5-6 and TRBJ1-6; D is undetermined. Germline V gives CDR1 SGHDT, CDR2 YYEEEE. The CDR3 is made up of 13 amino acids. V lost 0 bases and J lost 8, with 6 bases in between. CDR3 DNA: TGTGCCAGCAGCTTGGCCGCAGATTCACCCCTCCACTTT. Its translation is CASSLAADSPLHF.

This rearrangement joins TRBV7-2 to TRBJ1-2; 9 bases match TRBD1. Germline CDR1 and CDR2: SGHTA and FQGNSA. The junction had 8 bases not matched to a gene; V was cut back by 1 base and J by 8 bases. The CDR3 loop spans 15 amino acids. CDR3 bases: TGTGCCAGCAGCTTAGAGGGGAGGACAGGGGAGGGCTACACCTTC. Translated, it gives CASSLEGRTGEGYTF. The variable domain in full, with the rest retrieved from reference TRBV7-2 and TRBJ1-2, is GAGVSQSPSNKVTEKGKDVELRCDPISGHTALYWYRQSLGQGLEFLIYFQGNSAPDKSGLPSDRFSAERTGGSVSTLTIQRTQQEDSAVYLCASSLEGRTGEGYTFGSGTRLTVV.

The rearrangement links TRBV18 to TRBJ1-2; TRBD1 matches 10 bases. J gave up 3 bases and V 4 bases, and 5 bases lay outside the gene matches. Germline values: CDR1 KGHSH, CDR2 LQKENI. The CDR3 has 15 residues. The CDR3 loop is CASSRGTGEDYGYTF. For the CDR3, the DNA is TGTGCCAGCTCACGAGGGACAGGGGAGGACTATGGCTACACCTTC. Based on the CDR3 plus reference TRBV18 and TRBJ1-2, the full variable domain is NAGVMQNPRHLVRRRGQEARLRCSPMKGHSHVYWYRQLPEEGLKFMVYLQKENIIDESGMPKERFSAEFPKEGPSILRIQQVVRGDSAAYFCASSRGTGEDYGYTFGSGTRLTVV.

The V and J genes are TRBV6-5 and TRBJ2-1; D is undetermined. The germline V gene has CDR1 MNHEY and CDR2 SVGAGI. V was cut by 7 bases and J by 7 bases, with 17 bases left in between. The length of the CDR3 is 14 residues. The CDR3 spells CASKVDLPGNEQFF. CDR3 nucleotides: TGTGCCAGCAAAGTAGACCTCCCCGGGAATGAGCAGTTCTTC.

The rearrangement uses TRBV7-9 and TRBJ1-4, with a tentative D call TRBD1 (6 bases). CDR1 SEHNR and CDR2 FQNEAQ come from the germline V gene (reference sequence). Deletions cut 2 bases from V and 2 bases from J, with 15 bases between. This CDR3 contains 17 residues. The CDR3 here is CASSLRGGRSTNEKLFF. The CDR3 region has the DNA TGTGCCAGCAGCTTACGGGGGGGCAGGTCCACTAATGAAAAACTGTTTTTT.

The chain employs TRBV27 and TRBJ2-1; 16 nucleotides match TRBD2. V was clipped by 2 bases and J by 7 bases; unmatched bases: 8. CDR3 length equals 18 residues. Germline V gene data show CDR1 as MNHEY and CDR2 as SMNVEV (reference sequence). The CDR3 DNA is TGTGCCAGCAGTTTAGGGACTAGCGGGGGGGCCTTGGTAAATGAGCAGTTCTTC. Its protein is CASSLGTSGGALVNEQFF.

This chain joins TRBV7-2 and TRBJ1-1, with 9 bases aligning to TRBD1. Germline CDR1 and CDR2: SGHTA and FQGNSA. The CDR3 length is 13 residues. V lost 8 bases and J lost 0; bases outside the gene matches: 1. The CDR3 DNA sequence: TGTGCCAGCGGGACAGGGATGAACACTGAAGCTTTCTTT. This codes for CASGTGMNTEAFF.

The gene calls are TRBV6-5 and TRBJ1-4; unclear D gene. The germline gives CDR1 MNHEY, CDR2 SVGAGI. This CDR3 is built from 15 residues. The germline V and J ends were trimmed by 2 bases and 0 bases, with 7 bases remaining between them. Here the CDR3 DNA reads TGTGCCAGCAGTTACGGTGGAGCAACTAATGAAAAACTGTTTTTT. Translation: CASSYGGATNEKLFF.

The chain carries TRBV7-9 and TRBJ1-2, with D tentatively TRBD1 (6 bases). The germline V gene has CDR1 SEHNR and CDR2 FQNEAQ (reference sequence). This CDR3 has 15 residues. V dropped 3 bases and J dropped 1 base, with 12 bases sitting between them. CDR3 in amino acids: CASSLDSSHNYGYTF. DNA of the CDR3: TGTGCCAGCAGCTTGGACAGCAGTCATAACTATGGCTACACCTTC.

This clone was observed once. Other DNA sequences from this sample encode an identical CDR3 as well. The rearrangement uses TRBV7-8 and TRBJ2-1; the D gene is possibly TRBD2 (6 bases). The CDR3 is 15 amino acids. Germline-derived CDR1 and CDR2 are SGHVS and FQNEAQ. Trimming removed 5 bases from V and 13 bases from J, with 24 bases in between. CDR3 sequence reads: CASSLLRTNWGEQFF. DNA for the CDR3: TGTGCCAGCAGCCTCCTAAGGACTAACTGGGGTGAACAGTTCTTC.

V and J are TRBV2 and TRBJ1-3, with D tentatively TRBD1 (6 bases). The CDR3 length is 13 residues. V was clipped by 10 bases and J by 0 bases, with 10 bases between them. Germline CDR1 reads SNHLY; CDR2 reads FYNNEI. CDR3 amino acids: CAINRDSGNTIYF. CDR3 sequence (DNA): TGTGCCATTAACAGGGACTCTGGAAACACCATATATTTT. The variable domain in full, with the rest retrieved from reference TRBV2 and TRBJ1-3, is EPEVTQTPSHQVTQMGQEVILRCVPISNHLYFYWYRQILGQKVEFLVSFYNNEISEKSEIFDDQFSVERPDGSNFTLKIRSTKLEDSAMYFCAINRDSGNTIYFGEGSWLTVV.

There are a few counts of this clone. The chain uses TRBV29-1 and TRBJ1-5; 10 nucleotides align to TRBD1. The trim removed 7 bases at V and 6 bases at J, leaving 6 bases unmatched. From germline, CDR1 is SQVTM and CDR2 ANQGSEA. CDR3 length equals 13 residues. The CDR3 bases are TGCAGCGCATCGACAGGGGGCGGTCAGCCCCAGCATTTT. This codes for CSASTGGGQPQHF.

This chain connects TRBV5-1 to TRBJ2-5; 13 nucleotides agree with TRBD2. Trimming took 4 bases from V and 5 from J; bases not matched to a gene: 8. CDR3 length: 16 amino acids. CDR1 and CDR2 from the germline V gene are SGHRS and YFSETQ. In nucleotides, the CDR3 is TGCGCCAGCAGCCTACCGCCGACTAGCGGGAGGGAGACCCAGTACTTC. Protein product: CASSLPPTSGRETQYF.

The V call is TRBV29-1, the J call TRBJ2-3; weak D call: TRBD1 (5 bases). V dropped 7 bases and J dropped 2 bases, with 19 bases sitting between them. Germline-derived CDR1 and CDR2 are SQVTM and ANQGSEA. The CDR3 has 15 amino acids. CDR3 coding DNA: TGCAGCGCCCTTAGTGGGGCAGATTACACAGATACGCAGTATTTT. Encoded protein: CSALSGADYTDTQYF.

The chain combines TRBV5-1 with TRBJ1-5, with TRBD1 matching 7 bases. Germline V CDR1 and CDR2: SGHRS, YFSETQ. Trimming removed 1 base from V and 6 bases from J; junction bases left unmatched: 4. The CDR3 has 14 amino acids. As DNA, the CDR3 is TGCGCCAGCAGCTTGTTAACAGGGGTTCAGCCCCAGCATTTT. This encodes CASSLLTGVQPQHF.

The rearrangement uses TRBV6-5 and TRBJ2-1; D call uncertain. Germline V CDR1 and CDR2: MNHEY, SVGAGI. The ends were cut back, 2 bases at V and 8 bases at J, with 4 bases in the middle. The CDR3 is 11 residues long. CDR3 nucleotide sequence: TGTGCCAGCAGTTACAGAGATGAGCAGTTCTTC. Its translation: CASSYRDEQFF.

This clone was observed a few times. The V and J genes are TRBV6-5 and TRBJ1-2; 9 bases agree with TRBD1. Germline V gene lookup returns CDR1 MNHEY and CDR2 SVGAGI. The V gene end was trimmed by 6 bases and the J gene end by 5 bases; junction bases not matched to a gene: 10. CDR3 length equals 15 residues. The CDR3 loop reads CASSPTGQGVYGYTF. In DNA, the CDR3 is TGTGCCAGCAGCCCTACGGGACAGGGAGTATATGGCTACACCTTC.

The V gene is TRBV29-1, the J gene TRBJ2-7; TRBD1 agrees at 8 bases. Trimming at V came to 4 bases and at J to 10 bases, leaving 3 bases not matched to a gene. There are 10 residues in the CDR3. Per the germline V gene, CDR1 is SQVTM and CDR2 is ANQGSEA. The CDR3 here is CSVGTGRQYF. The CDR3 region has the DNA TGCAGCGTTGGGACAGGGCGCCAGTACTTC.